The 24 T cell receptor beta chains in this list originate from one sample, sequenced in a study of T cell repertoires in cytomegalovirus infection. TCRdb processed the reads anew with MiXCR; each CDR3 protein has one entry. The sample lists fewer than 650,000 distinct CDR3 sequences, approximately 40% seen once, with about 46% in the top ten. These TCRs are of unknown antigen specificity. The specimen was cultured PBMCs, collected from culture after CMV antigen stimulation. Receptors were obtained from a human donor in good health (CMV status not recorded). Some clones in this sample may be carry-over from other donors' samples.

The chain links TRBV9 to TRBJ1-4; the D is unclear. This CDR3 is built from 15 residues. Germline loops: CDR1 SGDLS, CDR2 YYNGEE. The V end was cut by 0 bases, the J end by 3 bases, with 9 bases between. CDR3 in amino acids: CASSVEGRANEKLFF. The CDR3 DNA is TGTGCCAGCAGCGTAGAAGGCAGAGCTAATGAAAAACTGTTTTTT.

This clonotype showed up many times. V is TRBV24-1 and J is TRBJ1-1; no definite D call. V lost 2 bases and J 1 base, leaving 4 bases between the germline ends. This CDR3 has 13 amino acids. The germline V gene encodes CDR1 KGHDR and CDR2 SFDVKD. The CDR3 here is CATSDWTNTEAFF. The CDR3 DNA is TGTGCCACCAGTGATTGGACGAACACTGAAGCTTTCTTT.

V usage is TRBV25-1 and J usage is TRBJ2-1; the match to TRBD1 covers 7 bases. Germline-derived CDR1 and CDR2 are MGHDK and SYGVNS. The length of the CDR3 is 16 residues. The V segment lost 4 bases and the J segment 5 bases; nucleotides outside the gene matches: 11. CDR3 protein: CASSVSLDRPHNEQFF. The CDR3 DNA reads TGTGCCAGCAGTGTTTCACTGGACAGGCCCCACAATGAGCAGTTCTTC.

In its sample, this clonotype was seen a few times. The J gene is TRBJ1-1, the V gene TRBV11-2; tentatively, D is TRBD1 (5 bases). The CDR3 covers 15 residues. The V and J ends lost 1 base and 3 bases respectively, with 12 bases between them. Per the germline V gene, CDR1 is SGHAT and CDR2 is FQNNGV. CDR3 protein: CASSLAGTADTEAFF. The CDR3, as DNA: TGTGCCAGCAGCTTAGCCGGGACGGCAGACACTGAAGCTTTCTTT. Using reference TRBV11-2 and TRBJ1-1 for the parts outside the CDR3, the full variable domain is EAGVAQSPRYKIIEKRQSVAFWCNPISGHATLYWYQQILGQGPKLLIQFQNNGVVDDSQLPKDRFSAERLKGVDSTLKIQPAKLEDSAVYLCASSLAGTADTEAFFGQGTRLTVV.

This chain uses TRBV6-1 with TRBJ2-3; no clear D. Trimming pared 1 base from V and 1 base from J, leaving 12 bases between. Germline values: CDR1 MNHNS, CDR2 SASEGT. The CDR3 loop spans 16 amino acids. The CDR3: CASSEGLTGGTDTQYF. For the CDR3, the DNA is TGTGCCAGCAGTGAAGGACTTACGGGTGGCACAGATACGCAGTATTTT.

J is TRBJ1-5 and V is TRBV19; D is ambiguous. V was clipped by 7 bases and J by 1 base, with 29 bases between them. The germline V gene encodes CDR1 LNHDA and CDR2 SQIVND (reference sequence). This CDR3 spans 20 amino acids. The DNA of the CDR3 is TGTGCCAGTATCCCCCCCTGCAAAACCCTAGCTGAGTGCAGCAATCAGCCCCAGCATTTT. Amino acids: CASIPPCKTLAECSNQPQHF.

The rearrangement joins TRBV28 to TRBJ2-7; D remains ambiguous. The CDR3 totals 15 residues. The V gene's germline CDR1 is MDHEN and CDR2 SYDVKM. Between the trimmed V and J ends, which lost 6 bases and 2 bases, there was a span of 17 bases. The CDR3 DNA is TGTGCCAGCAGCGACCAGGAGATTCGGACCTACGAGCAGTACTTC. Its protein product is CASSDQEIRTYEQYF.

J is TRBJ1-1 and V is TRBV6-1; D gene unclear. With 1 base removed from V and 3 bases from J, the gap between germline ends came to 3 bases. Germline V lookup: CDR1 MNHNS, CDR2 SASEGT. The CDR3 is 12 residues long. CDR3 in amino acids: CASSEVYTEAFF. The CDR3 region has the DNA TGTGCCAGCAGTGAAGTGTACACTGAAGCTTTCTTT.

The count of this clonotype is one. The chain couples TRBV14 to TRBJ1-2; D unclear. Germline CDR1 SGHDN, CDR2 FVKESK. V lost 1 base and J 4 bases, leaving 7 bases between the germline ends. This CDR3 has 13 residues. CDR3 region: CASSQGQSYGYTF. The CDR3 DNA follows: TGTGCCAGCAGCCAAGGGCAGAGCTATGGCTACACCTTC.

This clonotype was observed a handful of times. V usage is TRBV24-1 and J usage is TRBJ2-3; D is unclear. The CDR3 has 12 amino acids. CDR1 and CDR2 (germline): KGHDR, SFDVKD. V dropped 1 base and J dropped 5 bases, with 3 bases sitting between them. The DNA for the CDR3 is TGTGCCACCAGTGATTTTCAAGATACGCAGTATTTT. Protein sequence: CATSDFQDTQYF.

The CDR3 nucleotides read TGTGCCAGCAGCCCGGGACCTGCGGAAGAGACCCAGTACTTC. It translates to CASSPGPAEETQYF. The rearrangement joins TRBV3-1 to TRBJ2-5, with D tentatively TRBD1 or TRBD2 (5 bases each). V gave up 4 bases and J gave up 3 bases, with 12 bases separating them. Germline CDR1 and CDR2: LGHDT and YNNKEL (reference sequence). The CDR3 extends over 14 amino acids.

The chain couples TRBV6-5 to TRBJ1-4; D remains ambiguous. CDR1 MNHEY and CDR2 SVGAGI come from the germline V gene. CDR3 length equals 13 residues. V was trimmed by 4 bases and J by 7 bases, leaving 10 bases between them. This chain's CDR3 is CASSWQWGEKLFF. The CDR3 nucleotides are TGTGCCAGCAGTTGGCAGTGGGGTGAAAAACTGTTTTTT.

A few counts support this clonotype. This chain links TRBV6-1 with TRBJ1-5, with 7 bases identical to TRBD1. There are 19 residues in the CDR3. J gave up 5 bases and V 6 bases, and 22 bases lay outside the gene matches. Germline CDR1 is MNHNS and CDR2 is SASEGT. CDR3 protein: CASSKTQGFFGTEDQPQHF. In DNA, the CDR3 is TGTGCCAGCAGCAAAACGCAAGGGTTTTTCGGGACAGAGGATCAGCCCCAGCATTTT.

In regard to this clonotype: Relative to the germline gene, one junction end is altered; a read error may explain this. The genes are TRBV12-3 or TRBV12-4 and TRBJ2-3; D uncertain. The CDR3 length is 15 residues. CDR3 coding DNA: TGTGCCAGCAGTTTGTTGCTATACGGCACCGATACGCAGTATTTT. This translates into CASSLLLYGTDTQYF.

This sequence joins TRBV18 and TRBJ2-1, with TRBD1 matching over 9 bases. The V gene end was trimmed by 2 bases and the J gene end by 6 bases; junction bases not matched to a gene: 2. CDR1 is KGHSH and CDR2 is LQKENI in the germline V gene. The CDR3 loop spans 14 amino acids. The CDR3 DNA sequence: TGTGCCAGCTCACCAGGGACAGGGCGCAATGAGCAGTTCTTC. Encoded protein: CASSPGTGRNEQFF.

This chain links TRBV10-3 with TRBJ2-7; D may be TRBD2 (5 bases). V was cut by 8 bases and J by 0 bases, with 8 bases left in between. Per the germline V gene, CDR1 is ENHRY and CDR2 is SYGVKD. The CDR3 runs to 12 residues. CDR3 DNA sequence: TGTGCCATCCAGACTAACTCCTACGAGCAGTACTTC. Protein product: CAIQTNSYEQYF.

The chain recombines TRBV6-2 or TRBV6-3 with TRBJ2-3; unclear D gene. V was cut by 1 base and J by 1 base, with 9 bases left in between. CDR1 is MNHEY and CDR2 is SVGEGT in the germline V gene. CDR3 length: 15 amino acids. The CDR3 reads CASSYFRIRTDTQYF. As DNA, the CDR3 is TGTGCCAGCAGTTACTTTAGGATCCGCACAGATACGCAGTATTTT.

In its sample, this clonotype was seen a few times. This chain uses TRBV11-2 with TRBJ2-1; TRBD2 might be the D (6 bases). Germline values: CDR1 SGHAT, CDR2 FQNNGV. The CDR3 sequence is 14 residues long. Trimming pared 7 bases from V and 6 bases from J, leaving 16 bases between. The CDR3 loop is CASTWGTSFNEQFF. CDR3 sequence (DNA): TGTGCCAGCACCTGGGGTACTAGCTTCAATGAGCAGTTCTTC.

This clonotype was counted a few times. The rearrangement uses TRBV6-1 and TRBJ1-5, with D possibly being TRBD1 (5 bases). Germline-derived CDR1 and CDR2 are MNHNS and SASEGT. Trimming pared 2 bases from V and 3 bases from J, leaving 14 bases between. The CDR3 runs 16 residues. Here the CDR3 reads CASSESGGWDNQPQHF. The CDR3 DNA reads TGTGCCAGCAGTGAATCTGGGGGGTGGGACAATCAGCCCCAGCATTTT.

The chain carries TRBV5-6 and TRBJ2-7; D not resolved. Germline CDR1 reads SGHDT; CDR2 reads YYEEEE. CDR3 size: 12 residues. The ends were cut back, 3 bases at V and 3 bases at J, with 7 bases in the middle. CDR3 nucleotide sequence: TGTGCCAGCAGCTCGTTTCGCTACGAGCAGTACTTC. As protein: CASSSFRYEQYF.

On this clonotype: A junction boundary mismatches the germline segment, possibly from a read error. The chain links TRBV11-2 to TRBJ2-1; possibly TRBD1 for D (5 bases). The germline gives CDR1 SGHAT, CDR2 FQNNGV. The CDR3 totals 12 residues. Written as DNA, the CDR3 is TGTTCCAGCAGTACCACAGGAAATGAGCAGTTCTTC. Translation: CSSSTTGNEQFF.

This clonotype appeared a few times. The gene calls are TRBV7-6 and TRBJ1-6; no definite D call. The V gene's germline CDR1 is SGHVS and CDR2 FNYEAQ. The length of the CDR3 is 15 residues. Trimming pared 0 bases from V and 11 bases from J, leaving 14 bases between. For the CDR3, the DNA is TGTGCCAGCAGCTTAGCGCTGGATGGCGAAACACCCCTCCACTTT. It is translated as CASSLALDGETPLHF.

The rearrangement joins TRBV19 to TRBJ1-4; perhaps TRBD1 as D (6 bases). V shed 4 bases and J shed 12 bases, with 21 bases lying between them. Per the germline V gene, CDR1 is LNHDA and CDR2 is SQIVND (reference sequence). The CDR3 is made up of 15 amino acids. CDR3 nucleotides: TGTGCCAGTAGTACCTTGACAGGAGGTACATCGGAACTGTTTTTT. Translation: CASSTLTGGTSELFF.

The V call is TRBV7-2, the J call TRBJ1-5; weak D call: TRBD1 (5 bases). V lost 1 base to trimming and J lost 0 bases, with 16 bases between them. The CDR3 has 18 residues. CDR1 and CDR2 from the germline V gene are SGHTA and FQGNSA. For the CDR3, the DNA is TGTGCCAGCAGCTTAGGGACACCATGGGGCTTTAGCAATCAGCCCCAGCATTTT. This sequence encodes CASSLGTPWGFSNQPQHF.